The rows below give T cell receptor beta chains drawn from one sample of a study of shared clonotypes between healthy human individuals. Here immunoSEQ multiplex PCR was the method, and the copy in TCRdb shows in-frame clones only, minus some. The table includes some 2.4 million clones, roughly 93% detected once. Source material: naive CD4+ T cells from PBMCs. These receptors all stem from a man aged 18-30 years in good health. Some clones in this sample may be carry-over from other donors' samples. CDR3s include the opening cysteine and the closing phenylalanine or tryptophan. Fields, in order: J gene, D gene, V gene, clone size, CDR3 DNA, CDR3 protein. D genes are given only for firm matches. Expanded clones get a size class; other rows say once, few or many, or leave the size out.

TRBJ1-4 | NA | TRBV18 | NA | TGTGCCAGCTCACCAGCTGGACACACTAATGAAAAACTGTTTTTT | CASSPAGHTNEKLFF
TRBJ1-2 | TRBD1 | TRBV28 | NA | TGTGCCAGCAGTTTTCCGGGACAGGGCCTATTACGGCGCTATGGCTACACCTTC | CASSFPGQGLLRRYGYTF
TRBJ1-5 | NA | TRBV7-9 | NA | TGTGCCAGCAGGAATAGCAATCAGCCCCAGCATTTT | CASRNSNQPQHF
TRBJ2-7 | NA | TRBV29-1 | NA | TGCAGCGTTGGACTCCCCCCCGGGGGACTCCTTTACTACGAGCAGTACTTC | CSVGLPPGGLLYYEQYF
TRBJ2-3 | TRBD2 | TRBV29-1 | NA | TGCAGCGTTACCGGGACTAGCAGTTCCACAGATACGCAGTATTTT | CSVTGTSSSTDTQYF
TRBJ2-2 | TRBD2 | TRBV7-3 | NA | TGTGCCAGCAGCTTAACTGGACTAGCGGGAGATGTCGGGGAGCTGTTTTTT | CASSLTGLAGDVGELFF
TRBJ2-3 | NA | TRBV10-3 | NA | TGTGCCATCAGTGCCAGATCTAGCACAGATACGCAGTATTTT | CAISARSSTDTQYF
TRBJ2-1 | TRBD2 | TRBV30 | NA | TGTGCCTGGAGTGTACCGGGAGCGGGAGGTTTAAGTGAGCAGTTCTTC | CAWSVPGAGGLSEQFF
TRBJ2-3 | NA | TRBV5-4 | NA | TGTGCCAGCAGCTCAGCTAGCGGCACAGATACGCAGTATTTT | CASSSASGTDTQYF
TRBJ2-1 | TRBD2 | TRBV28 | NA | TGTGCCAGCAGTCTACTAGCGTCGATCCCTAAACATTACAATGAGCAGTTCTTC | CASSLLASIPKHYNEQFF
TRBJ2-1 | NA | TRBV2 | NA | TGTGCCAGCAGTGATCAGGGAGGATCGGATGAGCAGTTCTTC | CASSDQGGSDEQFF
TRBJ2-2 | NA | TRBV28 | once | TGTGCCAGCAGTTTACCCGCGACAGGTTCCGGGGAGCTGTTTTTT | CASSLPATGSGELFF
TRBJ2-1 | NA | TRBV6-4 | NA | TGTGCCAGCAGTGGGGAAGCGTCGAGCTACAATGAGCAGTTCTTC | CASSGEASSYNEQFF
TRBJ2-7 | TRBD1 | TRBV5-4 | NA | TGTGCCAGCAGCTCCGGGACAGCGTCATACTACGAGCAGTACTTC | CASSSGTASYYEQYF
TRBJ1-1 | NA | TRBV18 | NA | TGTGCCAGCTCACCACCCCCTCGGGCGGCCGGGGGCACTGAAGCTTTCTTT | CASSPPPRAAGGTEAFF
TRBJ2-5 | TRBD2 | TRBV29-1 | NA | TGCAGCGCCCCAGCCCGACTAGCGGGAGGGCACGAGACCCAGTACTTC | CSAPARLAGGHETQYF
TRBJ1-4 | TRBD1 | TRBV2 | NA | TGTGCCAGCACGACAGGGGTACGCGAAAAACTGTTTTTT | CASTTGVREKLFF
TRBJ2-2 | NA | TRBV28 | NA | TGTGCCAGCAGTTCTCACACCGGGGAGCTGTTTTTT | CASSSHTGELFF
TRBJ2-3 | NA | TRBV4-1 | NA | TGCGCCAGCAGCCAGGAGGGGTTGTACACAGATACGCAGTATTTT | CASSQEGLYTDTQYF
TRBJ2-7 | TRBD1 | TRBV19 | NA | TGTGCCAGTAGTGGCCGGGACAGGGTATTCGAGCAGTACTTC | CASSGRDRVFEQYF
TRBJ1-5 | NA | TRBV19 | NA | TGTGCCAGTAACCCGGACAGATATAGCAATCAGCCCCAGCATTTT | CASNPDRYSNQPQHF
TRBJ2-1 | TRBD2 | TRBV19 | NA | TGTGCCAGTACCCGATCAGGACTAGCGGACACCTACAATGAGCAGTTCTTC | CASTRSGLADTYNEQFF
TRBJ2-7 | NA | TRBV30 | NA | TGTGCCTGGAGTAGAGAGTCCTACGAGCAGTACTTC | CAWSRESYEQYF
TRBJ1-5 | NA | TRBV6-5 | NA | TGTGCCAGCGGGGCGGGCGACATAAATCAGCCCCAGCATTTT | CASGAGDINQPQHF
TRBJ1-1 | NA | TRBV6-1 | NA | TGTGCCAGCAGTCAGGAAAGGAACACTGAAGCTTTCTTT | CASSQERNTEAFF
TRBJ2-3 | TRBD2 | TRBV28 | NA | TGTGCCAGCAGTTTACCGGGACTAGCGGGAGCCGCCCAGTTGCAGTATTTT | CASSLPGLAGAAQLQYF
TRBJ1-1 | NA | TRBV14 | NA | TGTGCCAGCATGAGGGGTGTGAGCACTGAAGCTTTCTTT | CASMRGVSTEAFF
TRBJ2-1 | TRBD1 | TRBV5-1 | once | TGCGCCAGCAGCTCCGGGACAGGGAATGAGCAGTTCTTC | CASSSGTGNEQFF
TRBJ1-5 | NA | TRBV19 | NA | TGTGCCAGTAGTATTTCCTCGGGGAATCAGCCCCAGCATTTT | CASSISSGNQPQHF
TRBJ2-1 | NA | TRBV6-6 | NA | TGTGCCAGCAGCCGGGACAACTACAATGAGCAGTTCTTC | CASSRDNYNEQFF
TRBJ1-3 | TRBD1 | TRBV27 | NA | TGTGCCAGCAGACCCCGACAGGGAGGGGGAAGCACCATATATTTT | CASRPRQGGGSTIYF
TRBJ2-2 | NA | TRBV7-2 | NA | TGTGCCAGCAGCTTGAGAGTAGCGGCGAACACCGGGGAGCTGTTTTTT | CASSLRVAANTGELFF
TRBJ1-5 | TRBD1 | TRBV10-1 | NA | TGCGCCAGCAATACCGGACAGGGGGCCCATCAGCCCCAGCATTTT | CASNTGQGAHQPQHF
TRBJ1-5 | NA | TRBV7-2 | NA | TGTGCCAGCAGCTTAATGAGCAATCAGCCCCAGCATTTT | CASSLMSNQPQHF
TRBJ2-3 | TRBD2 | TRBV7-2 | NA | TGTGCCAGCAGCCTAGCGGGAGGGCCTAGAGATACGCAGTATTTT | CASSLAGGPRDTQYF
TRBJ2-7 | NA | TRBV7-9 | NA | TGTGCCAGCAGCTTAATGGCGTTCTACGAGCAGTACTTC | CASSLMAFYEQYF
TRBJ2-3 | NA | TRBV28 | NA | TGTGCCAGCAGTTACAGCCCCGTGTCAGGGATTGCAGATACGCAGTATTTT | CASSYSPVSGIADTQYF
TRBJ2-7 | TRBD2 | TRBV28 | NA | TGTGCCAGCAGTTTGGGGACTAGCGGGAGTGGCGAGCAGTACTTC | CASSLGTSGSGEQYF
TRBJ2-7 | NA | TRBV7-8 | NA | TGTGCCAGCAGCTTAGTCTCGCTAGGCGCGGGCCGGACTTACGAGCAGTACTTC | CASSLVSLGAGRTYEQYF
TRBJ2-3 | TRBD2 | TRBV7-2 | once | TGTGCCAGCAGCTTAGCCCGGACTAGCGGAAGCACAGATACGCAGTATTTT | CASSLARTSGSTDTQYF
TRBJ2-7 | TRBD1 | TRBV28 | NA | TGTGCCAGCAGTTATTCGGACAGGGGCTACGAGCAGTACTTC | CASSYSDRGYEQYF
TRBJ2-1 | NA | TRBV28 | NA | TGTGCCAGCAGTTTTGTGGGAGAATACAATGAGCAGTTCTTC | CASSFVGEYNEQFF
TRBJ2-5 | NA | TRBV29-1 | NA | TGCAGCGTGACAGATGGGGGGACCCAGTACTTC | CSVTDGGTQYF
TRBJ2-3 | NA | TRBV27 | NA | TGTGCCAGCAGTTTATCCGGGACACCGGTTCGGGATACGCAGTATTTT | CASSLSGTPVRDTQYF